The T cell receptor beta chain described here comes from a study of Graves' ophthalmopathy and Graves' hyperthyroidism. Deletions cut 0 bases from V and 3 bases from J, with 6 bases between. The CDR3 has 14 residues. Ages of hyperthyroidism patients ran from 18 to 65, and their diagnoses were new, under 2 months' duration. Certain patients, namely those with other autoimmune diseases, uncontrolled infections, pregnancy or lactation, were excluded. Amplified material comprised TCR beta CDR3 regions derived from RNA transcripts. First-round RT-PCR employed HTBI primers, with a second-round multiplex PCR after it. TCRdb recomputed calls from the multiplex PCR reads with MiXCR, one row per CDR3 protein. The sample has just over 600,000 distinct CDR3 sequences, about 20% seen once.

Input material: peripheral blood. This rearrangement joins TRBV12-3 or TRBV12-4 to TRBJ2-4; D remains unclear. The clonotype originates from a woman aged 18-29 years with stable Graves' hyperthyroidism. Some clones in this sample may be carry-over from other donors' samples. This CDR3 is CASSLADLKNIQYF. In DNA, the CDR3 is TGTGCCAGCAGTTTAGCAGACCTCAAAAACATTCAGTACTTC.